The clone carrying this T cell receptor (beta chain) was detected only a few times. Its target is not known. This entry comes from a study of beta chain features in type 1 diabetes. Study-wide results and caveats: TCRB CDR3s were moderately but significantly shorter in Type 1 diabetes patients in all four CD4+ subsets.

Since all of the isolated RNA was reverse transcribed, expressed TCRB transcripts were what got sequenced. Sequencing was performed with immunoSEQ multiplex PCR; in TCRdb, only in-frame clones are kept and a portion is missing. The table records around 650,000 clones, around 12% of them present only once. Trimming left V 0 bases short and J 4 bases short, with 13 bases between. The CDR3 is made up of 15 amino acids. Germline CDR1 SGDLS, CDR2 YYNGEE. The receptor's source is a man aged 25-40 years with type 1 diabetes. The chain has TRBV9 and TRBJ1-2, with D uncertain. The specimen was naive CD4+ T cells from blood. CDR3 DNA: TGTGCCAGCAGCGTAGTCCCACTCTCCAGCTATGGCTACACCTTC. Translated: CASSVVPLSSYGYTF. The variable domain in full, completed from reference TRBV9 and TRBJ1-2, reads DSGVTQTPKHLITATGQRVTLRCSPRSGDLSVYWYQQSLDQGLQFLIQYYNGEERAKGNILERFSAQQFPDLHSELNLSSLELGDSALYFCASSVVPLSSYGYTFGSGTRLTVV.